These 10 T cell receptor beta chains were all obtained from the same sample, sequenced in a study of blood T cell repertoires in COVID-19. Measured with immunoSEQ multiplex PCR; TCRdb has only the in-frame clones, and not every one. The sample carries 130,000 to 150,000 clones, 84% recorded once. The sample was peripheral blood. The receptors come from a man aged 60 to 75 with active or convalescent COVID-19.

The J gene is TRBJ2-2, the V gene TRBV9, with D uncertain. Germline-derived CDR1 and CDR2 are SGDLS and YYNGEE. The CDR3 has 15 residues. Trimming removed 4 bases at V and 1 base at J, with 11 bases between. The CDR3 protein is CASSPRLLNTGELFF. The CDR3, as DNA: TGTGCCAGCAGCCCCAGACTGTTGAACACCGGGGAGCTGTTTTTT.

This chain uses TRBV2 with TRBJ2-1; TRBD2 matches at 11 bases. Germline CDR1 is SNHLY and CDR2 is FYNNEI. V gave up 5 bases and J gave up 6 bases; unmatched junction bases: 6. The CDR3 loop spans 15 amino acids. In DNA, the CDR3 is TGTGCCAGCAGTACCGGGACTAGCGGCGGCAATGAGCAGTTCTTC. Amino acids: CASSTGTSGGNEQFF.

The chain links TRBV9 to TRBJ2-5, with 8 bases that match TRBD1. The CDR3 spans 15 residues. Germline loops: CDR1 SGDLS, CDR2 YYNGEE. V gave up 8 bases and J gave up 4 bases; unmatched junction bases: 13. Here the CDR3 reads CASQPTGGFGETQYF. CDR3 sequence (DNA): TGTGCCAGTCAACCTACAGGGGGTTTTGGAGAGACCCAGTACTTC.

The chain recombines TRBV30 with TRBJ1-6, with TRBD1 matching over 9 bases. CDR1 GTSNPN and CDR2 SVGIG come from the germline V gene (reference sequence). V lost 3 bases and J lost 10; bases outside the gene matches: 4. There are 13 residues in the CDR3. The CDR3 sequence is CAWRTGGRSPLHF. CDR3 bases: TGTGCCTGGAGGACAGGGGGGCGATCACCCCTCCACTTT.

The V and J genes are TRBV10-1 and TRBJ2-1; 8 nucleotides match TRBD2. The germline V gene has CDR1 WNHNN and CDR2 SYGVQD (reference sequence). The junction had 8 bases not matched to a gene; V was cut back by 2 bases and J by 5 bases. CDR3 length equals 16 residues. The CDR3 coding sequence is TGCGCCAGCAGTGAGATCGGTAGCGGGAATCACAATGAGCAGTTCTTC. Protein sequence: CASSEIGSGNHNEQFF.

This sequence joins TRBV7-9 and TRBJ1-4; TRBD1 agrees at 7 bases. This CDR3 spans 14 amino acids. The J segment lost 7 bases and the V segment lost 4 bases, leaving 6 bases of the junction unmatched. Germline values: CDR1 SEHNR, CDR2 FQNEAQ (reference sequence). In DNA, the CDR3 is TGTGCCAGCAGCTCGGGACAGATCTCTGAAAAACTGTTTTTT. Translating gives CASSSGQISEKLFF.

The CDR3: CASSQGSDRQGYTF. The CDR3 region has the DNA TGCGCCAGCAGCCAAGGCAGCGACAGGCAGGGCTACACCTTC. The chain has TRBV4-3 and TRBJ1-2, with a tentative D call TRBD1 (6 bases). The CDR3 totals 14 residues. The germline gives CDR1 LGHNA, CDR2 YSLEER. V lost 1 base to trimming and J lost 8 bases, with 14 bases between them.

The genes are TRBV5-8 and TRBJ2-3; 10 positions agree with TRBD2. This CDR3 comprises 19 residues. The ends lost 5 bases at V and 2 bases at J; junction bases unmatched: 17. Germline V CDR1 and CDR2: SGHTS, YDEGEE. DNA for the CDR3: TGTGCCAGCAGACCGGAAGATTTTAGCGGGAGGCCCTACACAGATACGCAGTATTTT. The encoded protein is CASRPEDFSGRPYTDTQYF.

This clone turned up a few times. The J gene is TRBJ2-1, the V gene TRBV10-1, with 10 bases that match TRBD2. This CDR3 has 14 residues. Germline V gene lookup returns CDR1 WNHNN and CDR2 SYGVQD (reference sequence). V was pared by 5 bases and J by 6 bases, with 4 bases of the junction left unmatched. CDR3 coding DNA: TGCGCCAGCAGTAAGCGGGGGGGCGGCAATGAGCAGTTCTTC. Its translation: CASSKRGGGNEQFF.

The chain recombines TRBV19 with TRBJ1-5; a weak D match, TRBD1 (5 bases). This CDR3 is 16 amino acids long. Trimming stripped 4 bases from V and 1 base from J, with 14 bases between. Germline V lookup: CDR1 LNHDA, CDR2 SQIVND (reference sequence). The DNA of the CDR3 is TGTGCCAGTAGTAAATCCACAGGAGAGAGCAATCAGCCCCAGCATTTT. Translating gives CASSKSTGESNQPQHF.